This T cell receptor beta chain was identified in a study of blood T cell repertoires in COVID-19. Study background: There were acute and convalescent COVID-19 samples, and they came from the United States, Italy and Spain. In each case, the material was cDNA or gDNA derived from T cells, B-cell-depleted T cells, or PBMCs.

Seattle enrolled patients during active infection and tracked them longitudinally. The CDR3 has 13 residues. Looked up from germline, CDR1 is LNHDA and CDR2 is SQIVND (reference sequence). Between the trimmed V and J ends, which lost 6 bases and 3 bases, there was a span of 11 bases. The assay was immunoSEQ multiplex PCR, and TCRdb's table has in-frame clones only and misses some. This table holds around 120,000 clones, nearly 90% found once. V and J are TRBV19 and TRBJ1-1, with TRBD1 as a possible D gene (5 bases). Sequencing input: peripheral blood. The sequence came from a woman aged 60-70 years with COVID-19, enrolled during active disease. The CDR3 region is CASRGQGYTEAFF. The CDR3 DNA sequence: TGTGCCAGTAGGGGGCAGGGATACACTGAAGCTTTCTTT.